A single sample is the source of the 24 T cell receptor beta chains below, sequenced in a study of cytomegalovirus exposure and HLA in healthy donors (dated by TCRdb to 2015 to 2018). Library construction relied on the immunoSEQ multiplex PCR assay. Drawn from immuneACCESS, this table holds only the in-frame rearrangements with V and J called that TCRdb kept. Clones are partly lost; checked studies trace under half to an unresolved V gene and leave the rest unexplained. The sample table holds 150,000 to 200,000 clones, of which around four fifths were seen once. The ten most abundant clones make up approximately 2.4% of the sample. The sequenced sample consisted of PBMCs. These receptors originate from a man in his thirties or forties in good health and CMV-seropositive.

The chain employs TRBV5-4 and TRBJ2-7; TRBD1 aligns across 7 bases. CDR1 and CDR2 (germline): SGHNT, YYREEE (reference sequence). The CDR3 is 15 amino acids. J gave up 0 bases and V 5 bases, and 8 bases lay outside the gene matches. CDR3 loop: CASSTTGTVSYEQYF. DNA for the CDR3: TGTGCCAGCAGTACTACCGGGACAGTCTCCTACGAGCAGTACTTC.

This clone was counted a single time. The chain is built from TRBV9 and TRBJ2-1, with TRBD2 as a possible D gene (5 bases). The CDR3 is 16 amino acids. Germline-derived CDR1 and CDR2 are SGDLS and YYNGEE. V lost 1 base to trimming and J lost 3 bases, with 14 bases between them. CDR3 residues: CASSVLGRGIYNEQFF. The CDR3 region has the DNA TGTGCCAGCAGCGTACTAGGTCGAGGGATCTACAATGAGCAGTTCTTC. Using reference TRBV9 and TRBJ2-1 for the parts outside the CDR3, the full variable domain is DSGVTQTPKHLITATGQRVTLRCSPRSGDLSVYWYQQSLDQGLQFLIQYYNGEERAKGNILERFSAQQFPDLHSELNLSSLELGDSALYFCASSVLGRGIYNEQFFGPGTRLTVL.

The chain is built from TRBV25-1 and TRBJ1-4, with D possibly TRBD1 on 6 matching bases. The CDR3 sequence is 15 residues long. V was trimmed by 5 bases and J by 5 bases, leaving 15 bases between them. Germline CDR1 is MGHDK and CDR2 is SYGVNS. DNA for the CDR3: TGTGCCAGCAGTCACGGACAGTTCAAGAATGAAAAACTGTTTTTT. It yields the protein CASSHGQFKNEKLFF.

The chain recombines TRBV19 with TRBJ1-5, with unresolved D. The CDR3 extends over 14 amino acids. The germline V gene encodes CDR1 LNHDA and CDR2 SQIVND (reference sequence). V gave up 0 bases and J gave up 6 bases, with 9 bases separating them. In DNA, the CDR3 is TGTGCCAGTAGTATAGATGAGTCACGTCAGCCCCAGCATTTT. The encoded protein is CASSIDESRQPQHF.

This sequence joins TRBV11-3 and TRBJ1-3; possible D gene TRBD1, 5 bases. In germline, CDR1 is SGHNT, CDR2 YENEEA. The CDR3 consists of 15 residues. The V end was cut by 5 bases, the J end by 2 bases, with 13 bases between. CDR3 nucleotide sequence: TGTGCCAGCAGCCGGGACGGGGGAACTGGAAACACCATATATTTT. Its translation is CASSRDGGTGNTIYF. Variable domain in full (rest from reference TRBV11-3 and TRBJ1-3): EAGVVQSPRYKIIEKKQPVAFWCNPISGHNTLYWYLQNLGQGPELLIRYENEEAVDDSQLPKDRFSAERLKGVDSTLKIQPAELGDSAVYLCASSRDGGTGNTIYFGEGSWLTVV.

The chain carries TRBV7-9 and TRBJ2-2; 11 nucleotides align to TRBD2. V lost 5 bases, J lost 2 bases, and 7 bases stayed unmatched. In germline, CDR1 is SEHNR, CDR2 FQNEAQ (reference sequence). The CDR3 is made up of 17 amino acids. CDR3 DNA: TGTGCCAGCAGCCCAAGACTAGCGGGGTCAAACACCGGGGAGCTGTTTTTT. Its translation is CASSPRLAGSNTGELFF.

This sequence joins TRBV6-5 and TRBJ1-4, with 8 bases that match TRBD1. V was pared by 9 bases and J by 12 bases, with 15 bases of the junction left unmatched. This CDR3 has 14 residues. CDR1 and CDR2 (germline): MNHEY, SVGAGI. The CDR3 loop reads CASGTGRWNWELFF. As DNA, the CDR3 is TGTGCCAGTGGGACAGGCCGCTGGAATTGGGAACTGTTTTTT.

This sequence joins TRBV4-3 and TRBJ2-5, with D tentatively TRBD2 (6 bases). The CDR3 consists of 15 residues. Trimming pared 0 bases from V and 0 bases from J, leaving 8 bases between. Germline V lookup: CDR1 LGHNA, CDR2 YSLEER. CDR3 region: CASSQEEGYQETQYF. CDR3 coding DNA: TGCGCCAGCAGCCAAGAGGAGGGGTACCAAGAGACCCAGTACTTC.

The chain recombines TRBV9 with TRBJ2-7; weak D call: TRBD2 (6 bases). Germline V CDR1 and CDR2: SGDLS, YYNGEE. Trimming removed 0 bases from V and 3 bases from J, with 10 bases in between. The CDR3 length is 14 residues. This CDR3 reads CASSVEDGGYEQYF. The CDR3 DNA reads as TGTGCCAGCAGCGTAGAGGACGGGGGCTACGAGCAGTACTTC. The whole variable domain, remainder taken from reference TRBV9 and TRBJ2-7, is DSGVTQTPKHLITATGQRVTLRCSPRSGDLSVYWYQQSLDQGLQFLIQYYNGEERAKGNILERFSAQQFPDLHSELNLSSLELGDSALYFCASSVEDGGYEQYFGPGTRLTVT.

As concerns this clone: An end of the junction differs from the germline gene, which may be a read error. This rearrangement joins TRBV6-4 to TRBJ1-2; 8 nucleotides align to TRBD1. This CDR3 contains 14 residues. Germline-derived CDR1 and CDR2 are MRHNA and SNTAGT. The CDR3 DNA follows: TGTGCCAGCAGTAACTCCCTTAACAGGGGGGGCTACACCTTC. Translation: CASSNSLNRGGYTF.

This chain uses TRBV7-8 with TRBJ2-7; 8 bases align to TRBD2. V lost 1 base and J lost 2; bases outside the gene matches: 1. The germline V gene has CDR1 SGHVS and CDR2 FQNEAQ. CDR3 length: 14 residues. In DNA, the CDR3 is TGTGCCAGCAGCTTAGGCGGGGGGACCTACGAGCAGTACTTC. Its translation: CASSLGGGTYEQYF.

This chain uses TRBV7-3 with TRBJ2-3; TRBD2 matches 8 bases. The V and J ends lost 3 bases and 6 bases, in that order; junction bases with no gene match: 5. CDR3 length: 14 amino acids. Germline lookup yields CDR1 SGHTA and CDR2 FQGTGA. CDR3 amino acids: CASSFSGVGDTQYF. The CDR3 coding sequence is TGTGCCAGCAGCTTTAGCGGGGTCGGGGATACGCAGTATTTT.

The V gene is TRBV6-1, the J gene TRBJ2-1; D possibly corresponds to TRBD1 (6 bases). V was clipped by 8 bases and J by 3 bases, with 17 bases between them. The CDR3 extends over 15 amino acids. CDR1 MNHNS and CDR2 SASEGT come from the germline V gene. The CDR3 DNA reads TGTGCCAGCCTAGAACGGGACATTTACTACAATGAGCAGTTCTTC. Encoded protein: CASLERDIYYNEQFF.

This chain connects TRBV19 to TRBJ1-3; unclear D gene. The V end was cut by 5 bases, the J end by 1 base, with 15 bases between. The germline V gene has CDR1 LNHDA and CDR2 SQIVND (reference sequence). This CDR3 contains 16 residues. In DNA, the CDR3 is TGTGCCAGTAGTCCCCGGGGAGGTGAATCTGGAAACACCATATATTTT. It encodes CASSPRGGESGNTIYF.

A few counts support this clone. V is TRBV7-3 and J is TRBJ2-5; tentatively, D is TRBD1 (6 bases). CDR3 size: 13 residues. Germline values: CDR1 SGHTA, CDR2 FQGTGA. The germline V and J ends were trimmed by 6 bases and 5 bases, with 13 bases remaining between them. The CDR3 region has the DNA TGTGCCAGCAGTGAAACAGGGTCGGAGACCCAGTACTTC. Its translation is CASSETGSETQYF.

The DNA for the CDR3 is TGTGCCAGCAGCTTGAGGTTTAGTCCGGGACAGGGAAAAAACATTCAGTACTTC. Translation: CASSLRFSPGQGKNIQYF. V is TRBV5-6 and J is TRBJ2-4; the match to TRBD1 covers 9 bases. The V gene end was trimmed by 1 base and the J gene end by 4 bases; junction bases not matched to a gene: 12. The germline V gene has CDR1 SGHDT and CDR2 YYEEEE. The length of the CDR3 is 18 residues.

The chain couples TRBV13 to TRBJ1-6; 10 bases are shared with TRBD1. CDR3 length equals 16 residues. V gave up 5 bases and J gave up 8 bases; unmatched junction bases: 9. Germline V gene sequence: CDR1 PRHDT, CDR2 FYEKMQ (reference sequence). The CDR3 sequence is CASSPLTGGGYSPLHF. The CDR3 bases are TGTGCCAGCAGCCCACTGACAGGGGGCGGCTATTCACCCCTCCACTTT.

The rearrangement joins TRBV4-1 to TRBJ2-6; D may be TRBD2 (6 bases). In germline, CDR1 is MGHRA, CDR2 YSYEKL. The V and J ends lost 4 bases and 3 bases respectively, with 13 bases between them. The CDR3 length is 16 residues. CDR3 coding DNA: TGCGCCAGCAGCCGAGTTTCGGGGGATGGGGCCAACGTCCTGACTTTC. Its protein is CASSRVSGDGANVLTF.

This chain joins TRBV28 and TRBJ1-6, with TRBD1 matching 8 bases. The CDR3 is 14 residues long. Per the germline V gene, CDR1 is MDHEN and CDR2 is SYDVKM. Unmatched junction bases numbered 8, after V lost 6 bases and J lost 10 bases. CDR3 sequence (DNA): TGTGCCAGCAGCTCCAGGGGGCTGAGGTCACCCCTCCACTTT. Protein sequence: CASSSRGLRSPLHF.

J is TRBJ1-1 and V is TRBV2, with 9 nucleotides matching TRBD1. This CDR3 contains 13 residues. CDR1 is SNHLY and CDR2 is FYNNEI in the germline V gene. J was trimmed by 6 bases and V by 7 bases; bases with no gene match: 6. The CDR3 loop reads CASNRGLGPEAFF. The DNA of the CDR3 is TGTGCCAGCAACAGGGGGCTTGGGCCTGAAGCTTTCTTT.

The rearrangement joins TRBV2 to TRBJ1-5; perhaps TRBD1 as D (5 bases). This CDR3 spans 14 amino acids. The germline gives CDR1 SNHLY, CDR2 FYNNEI. The germline V and J ends were trimmed by 7 bases and 5 bases, with 15 bases remaining between them. DNA of the CDR3: TGTGCCAGCAACCAGGGAAGTAGAGATCAGCCCCAGCATTTT. It yields the protein CASNQGSRDQPQHF.

The chain has TRBV13 and TRBJ2-3; 10 nucleotides match TRBD2. V shed 4 bases and J 0 bases; nucleotides not matched to a gene: 4. Germline lookup yields CDR1 PRHDT and CDR2 FYEKMQ (reference sequence). This CDR3 is 16 amino acids long. The CDR3 loop is CASSSPSGGSTDTQYF. The CDR3 DNA reads as TGTGCCAGCAGCTCCCCTAGCGGGGGAAGCACAGATACGCAGTATTTT.

This clone was recorded a few times. The J gene is TRBJ1-6, the V gene TRBV5-1; 11 bases line up with TRBD1. The CDR3 totals 14 residues. Losses at the gene ends were 3 bases for V and 8 bases for J; bases not matched to a gene: 1. CDR1 is SGHRS and CDR2 is YFSETQ in the germline V gene. CDR3 loop: CASSSGQGDSPLHF. The DNA of the CDR3 is TGCGCCAGCAGCTCGGGACAGGGGGATTCACCCCTCCACTTT.

This clone was recorded once. The chain links TRBV5-4 to TRBJ2-7; possibly TRBD1 for D (5 bases). CDR3 size: 14 residues. Germline V gene sequence: CDR1 SGHNT, CDR2 YYREEE (reference sequence). With 2 bases removed from V and 3 bases from J, the gap between germline ends came to 12 bases. Written as DNA, the CDR3 is TGTGCCAGCAGCTTTCAGGGTCATAACTACGAGCAGTACTTC. Translation gives CASSFQGHNYEQYF.